This T cell receptor beta chain was observed in a study of blood T cells in healthy people across ages (dated by TCRdb to 2014 to 2015). Regarding the study in general: Template switching captured roughly one uniquely barcoded TCR beta cDNA molecule per two T cells in model experiments. Using the same blood draw, the study looked at two additional independent replicas of 1 million unique cDNA reads for two donors, one aged 18 to 29 and the other aged 80 or older. Using deep sequencing normalized with unique cDNA molecular identifiers, the study measured how TCR beta repertoire diversity changes with age. Donors were grouped into four age groups: young (average about 15 years), middle-aged (39), aged (about 60) and long-lived (about 89). General study outcomes and caveats: Because the CMV infection status of the donors was unknown, age-related changes in expanded clonotypes may potentially have been confounded. The percentage of naive T cells measured by flow cytometry correlated strongly with observed TCR beta diversity. Conclusive comparison of naive and antigen-experienced compartments was prevented by the profiling of bulk unsorted PBMCs. Total diversity estimates from one million sequenced T cells were considered lower bounds and underestimates. Observed TCR beta diversity per million T cells fell roughly linearly with age, and a significant reduction was already apparent by age roughly 40. The long-lived group showed more naive CD4+ T cells, fewer expanded clones and increased TCR diversity than the aged group, suggesting age selection.

Concerning this clonotype: Its antigen remains undetermined. No much larger clonotype is one base removed from it; base qualities were not supplied.

CDR1 is given as SQVTM and CDR2 as ANQGSEA, both from the germline V gene. V loses 5 bases, J loses 8 bases, and the germline ends lie 10 bases apart. The CDR3, from cysteine to phenylalanine, totals 11 residues. Only CDR3 DNA remains: 33 bases, in frame from the first base. The donors were some 39 Caucasian individuals from Russia, aged roughly 6 to 100 years, who were systemically healthy. Each donor gave around 9.5 milliliters of peripheral blood, collected into EDTA-treated Vacutainer tubes. PBMCs were isolated by Ficoll-Paque density-gradient centrifugation, with at least 7 million obtained per sample. Total RNA was extracted from PBMCs with Trizol reagent, with at least 5 micrograms obtained per sample. The percentages of naive CD45RAhigh/CD27high T cells were determined by flow cytometry on a PBMC aliquot from every donor. Receptor amplification or capture employed 5' RACE. TCRdb shows the sequencer as Illumina HiSeq 2500. The second PCR ran for roughly 7 to 11 cycles and used a J-beta primer mix along with a sample-barcoded 5' primer. A unique molecular identifier was introduced onto each TCR beta cDNA molecule by a template-switch 5' adaptor carrying 12 random nucleotides. At least 2.5 million CDR3-containing paired-end reads were obtained from each sample. First-strand cDNA synthesis was performed from all RNA using the Mint cDNA synthesis kit, with priming by a TRBC-specific oligonucleotide. Following uracil-DNA glycosylase treatment, all cDNA underwent a first 18-cycle PCR with the universal primers M1SS and BC2_uni_R. On the study's bioinformatics: For normalization, 1 million high-quality reads, each with a distinct molecular identifier, were randomly selected from each sample. Reads sharing molecular identifiers were discarded rather than binned into consensus sequences. MiTCR, set to a Q25 quality threshold and the strictest error-elimination algorithm, was used for CDR3 identification, clonotype clustering and error correction. Lower-bound total TCR beta diversity was estimated with a nonparametric unseen species model using Euler transformation. The public reads were quality trimmed at Q25 with fastp and then assembled into clones with MiXCR by TCRdb, keeping productive beta chains. Each entry merges the rows of one CDR3 protein and shows their most common DNA and genes. Clone size and V and J calls follow TCRdb, not the original study. The sample profile shows about 780,000 distinct CDR3 sequences; roughly 25% of them were found once. The ten biggest clones cover under 3% of the sample.

This same sample was also part of a study on T cells of mothers and their children. According to the second study: The donors were nine systemically healthy Caucasian individuals, made up of three mothers and their six children. cDNA synthesis used all of the extracted RNA, with around 1.5 ug of RNA in each 15 ul reaction. In the second PCR, the M1S primer added sample barcodes and 2-4 random nucleotides. Each mother yielded over 9.5 million TCR beta CDR3 reads and each child 2.5 million to 3 million reads. In both related and unrelated pairs, thymic selection shapes the output of TCR recombination in a similar way, with inherited differences having only a minor effect. Normalized repertoire overlap was always slightly but never significantly higher in related than unrelated mother-child pairs. Persistent microchimeric T cell clones were not detected, at a sensitivity of approximately 98 clones per million clonotypes. Deep NGS was used in the study to compare the TCR beta repertoires of mothers and children and to look for features that separate related mother-child pairs from unrelated individuals. The mean age was roughly 36 +/- 4 years for the mothers and approximately 11 +/- 4 years for the children. After adapter ligation was performed with NEBNext reagents, the libraries were sequenced on an Illumina HiSeq 2000 with 100+100 nt paired-end reads. To avoid cross-contamination, the mother libraries and the child libraries were prepared a month apart and sequenced in separate runs. For each donor, between roughly 450,000 and 2,300,000 distinct TCR beta clonotypes were identified. Naive TCR beta clonotypes were estimated from low-frequency clonotypes matched to each donor's FACS-determined naive share, without sorting.

Sequenced material: blood. This clonotype was obtained from a boy aged 10-17 years in good health. The rearrangement combines TRBV29-1 with TRBJ2-4; the D gene cannot be resolved beyond TRBD1 or TRBD2, each matching 6 bases. The CDR3 sequence is CSVPGADIQYF. The DNA reads TGCAGCGTTCCGGGGGCGGACATTCAGTACTTC.